A selection of T cell receptor beta chains follows, all from one sample in a study of T cell responses to AZD1222 COVID-19 vaccine. Only in-frame clones appear in the TCRdb table, and some are missing; sequencing was by immunoSEQ multiplex PCR. The sample lists around 130,000 clones, nearly 90% occurring once. The sample consisted of peripheral blood, taken 28 days after the second AZD1222 dose. These receptors originate from an adult who received the AZD1222 COVID-19 vaccine. CDR3s include the opening cysteine and the closing phenylalanine or tryptophan. A D gene is named only where the DNA matches it firmly. A clone size is listed for some rows: how often the clone was seen (once, few, many), or a class if it is expanded.

.	.	TRBJ1-2	TRBV10-1	18	TGCGCCAGCAGTACGAAAATGTGGCGAGGGAAAGATTCCCCTGGCTACACCTTC	CASSTKMWRGKDSPGYTF
.	.	TRBJ1-5	TRBV21-1	15	TGTGCCAGCAGCTCCTATGACAGGGACGGTCAGCCCCAGCATTTT	CASSSYDRDGQPQHF
.	.	TRBJ1-5	TRBV27	14	TGTGCCAGCTCAAACCGGGACAGCAATCAGCCCCAGCATTTT	CASSNRDSNQPQHF
.	TRBD2	TRBJ2-1	TRBV4-1	15	TGCGCCAGCAGCCTTGGGACTAGCGAGTACAATGAGCAGTTCTTC	CASSLGTSEYNEQFF
.	TRBD2	TRBJ2-3	TRBV6-5	13	TGTGCCGGGCGGGACTACAGCACAGATACGCAGTATTTT	CAGRDYSTDTQYF
.	TRBD1	TRBJ2-7	TRBV19	13	TGTGCCAGTAGTCGGACAGGGAACCACGAGCAGTACTTC	CASSRTGNHEQYF
.	TRBD2	TRBJ2-5	TRBV5-1	16	TGCGCCAGCAGCGCGACTAGCGGGAGTCCCCAAGAGACCCAGTACTTC	CASSATSGSPQETQYF
few	.	TRBJ2-7	TRBV6-1	13	TGTGCCAGCAGTGAAGGCTTCGGCTACGAGCAGTACTTC	CASSEGFGYEQYF
.	.	TRBJ1-5	TRBV7-2	14	TGTGCCAGCAGCTTAGGACGGGGGGATCAGCCCCAGCATTTT	CASSLGRGDQPQHF
.	TRBD1	TRBJ1-1	TRBV6-1	17	TGTGCCAGCAGTGAAAAGGACAGGAGGTTAGGGAACACTGAAGCTTTCTTT	CASSEKDRRLGNTEAFF
.	TRBD2	TRBJ2-3	TRBV30	14	TGTGCCTGGTCTCCTAGCGGGGCTAGGGATACGCAGTATTTT	CAWSPSGARDTQYF
.	TRBD2	TRBJ2-1	TRBV9	16	TGTGCCAGCAGCGTAGATAGCGGGGGGTTCAACAATGAGCAGTTCTTC	CASSVDSGGFNNEQFF